These 15 T cell receptor beta chains share one sample of origin, sequenced in a study of metastatic and nonmetastatic thyroid tumors. Each patient came to thyroid surgery without any prior treatment (of any kind). TCRdb re-called clones via MiXCR from the PCR reads. The sample comprises some 8,100 clones, approximately 33% of which are singletons, and 15% to 20% rests with the top ten. What was sequenced was tumor tissue. The receptors here all came from a female donor with papillary thyroid cancer or a benign thyroid nodule (not recorded which). Some clones in this sample may be carry-over from other donors' samples.

Relative to its sample, this clone is medium-sized (0.01 to 0.1%). CDR3 residues: CASSSRGVGYEQYF. CDR3 nucleotide sequence: TGTGCCAGCAGCTCCCGGGGAGTCGGCTACGAGCAGTACTTC. The chain joins TRBV9 to TRBJ2-7; D possibly corresponds to TRBD2 (5 bases). This CDR3 comprises 14 residues. The germline V and J ends were trimmed by 4 bases and 3 bases, with 14 bases remaining between them. Germline assignment: CDR1 SGDLS and CDR2 YYNGEE.

This clone counts as medium-sized. The V and J genes are TRBV6-1 and TRBJ1-5; D is perhaps TRBD1 (5 bases). CDR3 length: 16 amino acids. Germline V gives CDR1 MNHNS, CDR2 SASEGT. V was shortened by 7 bases and J by 6 bases, with 22 bases between the two germline ends. As DNA, the CDR3 is TGTGCCAGCACCCTCCAGGTCCTGGGGACGGGTCAGCCCCAGCATTTT. Amino acid sequence: CASTLQVLGTGQPQHF.

V gene TRBV6-1 combines with J gene TRBJ1-1; D uncertain. CDR3 length: 14 residues. The V gene lost 7 bases and the J gene lost 1 base, with 13 bases spanning the gap. The V gene's germline CDR1 is MNHNS and CDR2 SASEGT. The CDR3 sequence: CASKKIYGNTEAFF. The CDR3 nucleotides read TGTGCCAGCAAAAAGATCTATGGGAACACTGAAGCTTTCTTT.

V and J are TRBV4-1 and TRBJ2-7; D is tentatively TRBD1 or TRBD2 (5 bases each). Trimming cost V 2 bases and J 4 bases, with 15 bases left between them. CDR3 size: 15 residues. CDR1 and CDR2 (germline): MGHRA, YSYEKL. CDR3 sequence (DNA): TGCGCCAGCAGCCAAAATCCGGGACCCAGTTACGAGCAGTACTTC. Protein product: CASSQNPGPSYEQYF.

This clone was seen only a few times. The chain uses TRBV6-5 and TRBJ2-1; TRBD2 is a possible D gene (5 bases). Germline V lookup: CDR1 MNHEY, CDR2 SVGAGI. This CDR3 has 15 residues. V was pared by 0 bases and J by 7 bases, with 13 bases between. CDR3 sequence reads: CASSYSTVGRNEQFF. CDR3 sequence (DNA): TGTGCCAGCAGTTACTCGACGGTAGGGAGAAATGAGCAGTTCTTC.

This chain links TRBV5-1 with TRBJ2-3, with D unclear. The CDR3 totals 12 residues. V lost 2 bases, J lost 8 bases, and 9 bases lay in between. Germline V gene data show CDR1 as SGHRS and CDR2 as YFSETQ. The CDR3 nucleotides read TGCGCCAGCAGCTTTGACACCTTTACGCAGTATTTT. Translation: CASSFDTFTQYF.

The genes are TRBV11-2 and TRBJ2-3, with TRBD2 as a possible D gene (5 bases). V was clipped by 5 bases and J by 2 bases, with 14 bases between them. Germline V gives CDR1 SGHAT, CDR2 FQNNGV. This CDR3 has 15 amino acids. CDR3 protein: CASSAFSDSTDTQYF. DNA for the CDR3: TGTGCCAGCAGCGCGTTTAGCGACTCCACAGATACGCAGTATTTT.

This clone was picked up a small number of times. The rearrangement joins TRBV6-1 to TRBJ1-1; tentative D call: TRBD1 (5 bases). The CDR3 contains 14 residues. CDR1 MNHNS and CDR2 SASEGT come from the germline V gene. Deletions cut 6 bases from V and 6 bases from J, with 17 bases between. CDR3 in amino acids: CASRRGGDGAEAFF. Here the CDR3 DNA reads TGTGCCAGCAGGCGGGGGGGGGATGGGGCTGAAGCTTTCTTT.

The chain recombines TRBV7-3 with TRBJ2-2; D tentatively reads TRBD1 or TRBD2 (6 bases each). CDR1 SGHTA and CDR2 FQGTGA come from the germline V gene. This CDR3 has 16 amino acids. The germline V and J ends were trimmed by 2 bases and 1 base, with 11 bases remaining between them. The DNA of the CDR3 is TGTGCCAGCAGCTTATCGGGGGCCATGAACACCGGGGAGCTGTTTTTT. Translating it yields CASSLSGAMNTGELFF.

The chain has TRBV19 and TRBJ2-1, with 7 nucleotides matching TRBD1. Germline assignment: CDR1 LNHDA and CDR2 SQIVND (reference sequence). CDR3 length: 14 residues. V trimming: 9 bases; J trimming: 1 base; junction bases outside the gene matches: 6. CDR3 nucleotides: TGTGCCAGCAATAACAGGGGATCCTACAATGAGCAGTTCTTC. As protein: CASNNRGSYNEQFF.

This clone was recorded a few times. The CDR3 DNA sequence: TGTGCCAGTAGTATAGGCGGGGAGGGCTACGAGCAGTACTTC. Its translation: CASSIGGEGYEQYF. J is TRBJ2-7 and V is TRBV19; 7 bases are shared with TRBD2. The CDR3 runs to 14 residues. The germline gives CDR1 LNHDA, CDR2 SQIVND (reference sequence). The V segment lost 1 base and the J segment 3 bases; nucleotides outside the gene matches: 3. Full variable domain (rest looked up from reference TRBV19 and TRBJ2-7): DGGITQSPKYLFRKEGQNVTLSCEQNLNHDAMYWYRQDPGQGLRLIYYSQIVNDFQKGDIAEGYSVSREKKESFPLTVTSAQKNPTAFYLCASSIGGEGYEQYFGPGTRLTVT.

The V and J genes are TRBV27 and TRBJ2-3; 11 nucleotides agree with TRBD2. The CDR3 extends over 16 amino acids. V dropped 1 base and J dropped 4; count of bases not matched to a gene: 4. Germline CDR1 reads MNHEY; CDR2 reads SMNVEV (reference sequence). The CDR3 reads CASSLLASGGSDTQYF. CDR3 sequence (DNA): TGTGCCAGCAGTTTATTGGCTAGCGGGGGGTCAGATACGCAGTATTTT.

V gene TRBV20-1 combines with J gene TRBJ1-5; the D gene is possibly TRBD1 (6 bases). The CDR3 loop spans 13 amino acids. CDR1 and CDR2 from the germline V gene are DFQATT and SNEGSKA (reference sequence). V was pared by 6 bases and J by 0 bases, with 9 bases between. The CDR3 nucleotides read TGCAGTGCAGAGGACAGTAGCAATCAGCCCCAGCATTTT. This sequence encodes CSAEDSSNQPQHF.

The rearrangement links TRBV6-5 to TRBJ1-1; TRBD1 is a possible D gene (6 bases). Germline V gives CDR1 MNHEY, CDR2 SVGAGI. Trimming removed 0 bases from V and 10 bases from J, with 18 bases in between. The CDR3 covers 15 residues. CDR3 sequence reads: CASSYSMTGRNGAFF. DNA of the CDR3: TGTGCCAGCAGTTACTCAATGACAGGTAGGAACGGAGCTTTCTTT.

The chain combines TRBV6-2 or TRBV6-3 with TRBJ2-3; 10 positions agree with TRBD2. V was pared by 0 bases and J by 5 bases, with 5 bases of the junction left unmatched. The CDR3 contains 16 residues. Germline V lookup: CDR1 MNHEY, CDR2 SVGEGT. The CDR3 nucleotides read TGTGCCAGCAGTTACTCATCTAGCGGGAGTGAAGATACGCAGTATTTT. This encodes CASSYSSSGSEDTQYF.